Each of the 6 T cell receptor beta chains below was sequenced from the same sample in a study of STAT5B mutations in CD4+ large granular lymphocyte leukemia (dated 2022 in TCRdb). Library preparation was by the immunoSEQ multiplex PCR assay. Not all clones reach the TCRdb copy of this immuneACCESS table, which keeps in-frame sequences only. Checked studies attribute under half of the gap to unresolved V genes and leave the rest unexplained. This sample is represented by about 25,000 clones; 74% of them were singletons. The ten largest clones represent about 9.8% of the sample. Sequencing was done on a sample of CD4+ T cells from blood buffy coats. Receptors originate from a human donor in good health.

This clone was found a few times. Other DNA sequences in the same sample also yield this CDR3. The genes are TRBV5-1 and TRBJ1-1; 8 bases agree with TRBD1. The CDR3 has 14 residues. The J segment lost 1 base and the V segment lost 5 bases, leaving 4 bases of the junction unmatched. CDR1 and CDR2 from the germline V gene are SGHRS and YFSETQ. The CDR3 loop reads CASSPGTGNTEAFF. The CDR3 DNA reads as TGCGCCAGCAGTCCCGGGACAGGGAACACTGAAGCTTTCTTT.

The chain combines TRBV27 with TRBJ2-3; 13 bases are a match to TRBD2. The J segment lost 4 bases and the V segment lost 3 bases, leaving 7 bases of the junction unmatched. From germline, CDR1 is MNHEY and CDR2 SMNVEV (reference sequence). This CDR3 contains 17 residues. CDR3 loop: CASSFLGLAGSPDTQYF. The CDR3 coding sequence is TGTGCCAGCAGTTTTTTGGGACTAGCGGGAAGTCCAGATACGCAGTATTTT.

DNA of the CDR3: TGTGCCAGCGCAAACGAGGGACTAGCGTACTACAATGAGCAGTTCTTC. This sequence encodes CASANEGLAYYNEQFF. The chain is built from TRBV19 and TRBJ2-1; 10 bases fit TRBD2. Per germline, CDR1 LNHDA and CDR2 SQIVND (reference sequence). The V and J ends lost 9 bases and 3 bases, in that order; junction bases with no gene match: 11. The CDR3 covers 16 residues.

The genes are TRBV6-5 and TRBJ2-1; 8 bases line up with TRBD2. J was trimmed by 7 bases and V by 0 bases; bases with no gene match: 5. CDR1 is MNHEY, CDR2 SVGAGI, per germline. This CDR3 has 15 residues. CDR3 region: CASSYSAGGGNEQFF. The CDR3 nucleotides are TGTGCCAGCAGTTACTCGGCGGGGGGTGGGAATGAGCAGTTCTTC.

This chain uses TRBV28 with TRBJ2-2; D is possibly TRBD1 (5 bases). Looked up from germline, CDR1 is MDHEN and CDR2 is SYDVKM. The CDR3 contains 15 residues. The V gene lost 2 bases and the J gene lost 3 bases, with 10 bases spanning the gap. The CDR3 nucleotides read TGTGCCAGCAGTTTACCGGCAGGGCACACCGGGGAGCTGTTTTTT. Translated: CASSLPAGHTGELFF.

The V gene is TRBV9, the J gene TRBJ1-4; 7 nucleotides line up with TRBD1. Looked up from germline, CDR1 is SGDLS and CDR2 is YYNGEE. V lost 3 bases, J lost 8 bases, and 7 bases stayed unmatched. There are 14 residues in the CDR3. As DNA, the CDR3 is TGTGCCAGCAGCGAGACAGGGCGCAAAGAAAAACTGTTTTTT. Protein sequence: CASSETGRKEKLFF.